This TCR beta chain was documented in a study of blood T cell repertoires in COVID-19. Study at large: Italy, Spain and the United States were the sources of the convalescent and acute COVID-19 samples. Sources were T cells, B-cell-depleted T cells, or PBMCs; the material itself was cDNA or gDNA.

The length of the CDR3 is 16 residues. V was trimmed by 3 bases and J by 8 bases, leaving 21 bases between them. Per the germline V gene, CDR1 is LNHDA and CDR2 is SQIVND (reference sequence). TCRdb keeps only in-frame clones here, not all; method: immunoSEQ multiplex PCR. The sample has approximately 300,000 clones, approximately 80% seen once. Sequencing was done on a sample of peripheral blood. The receptor was derived from a woman aged 45-59 years with active or convalescent COVID-19. The chain has TRBV19 and TRBJ2-3, with D tentatively TRBD1 (6 bases). CDR3 nucleotides: TGTGCCAGTAGTATCGTGGGCAGGGGCGCCCAGGCTACGCAGTATTTT. Amino acid sequence: CASSIVGRGAQATQYF.